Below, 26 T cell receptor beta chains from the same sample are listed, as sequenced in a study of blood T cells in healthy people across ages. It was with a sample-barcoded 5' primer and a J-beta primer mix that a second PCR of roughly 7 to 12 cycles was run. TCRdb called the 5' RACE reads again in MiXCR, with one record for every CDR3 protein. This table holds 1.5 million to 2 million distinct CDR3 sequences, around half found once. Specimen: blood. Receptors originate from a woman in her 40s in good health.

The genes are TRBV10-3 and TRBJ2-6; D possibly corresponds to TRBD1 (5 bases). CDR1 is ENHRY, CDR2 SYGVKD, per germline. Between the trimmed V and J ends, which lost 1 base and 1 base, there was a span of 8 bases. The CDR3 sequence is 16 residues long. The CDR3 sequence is CAISEFRESGANVLTF. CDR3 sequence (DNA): TGTGCCATCAGTGAGTTCAGGGAATCTGGGGCCAACGTCCTGACTTTC.

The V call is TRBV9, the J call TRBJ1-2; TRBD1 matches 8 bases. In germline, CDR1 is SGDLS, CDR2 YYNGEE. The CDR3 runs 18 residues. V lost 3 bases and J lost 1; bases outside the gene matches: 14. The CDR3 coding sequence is TGTGCCAGCAGCGGGACAGGGTCCCTCGCTATTATTAACTATGGCTACACCTTC. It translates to CASSGTGSLAIINYGYTF. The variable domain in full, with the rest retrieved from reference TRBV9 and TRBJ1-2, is DSGVTQTPKHLITATGQRVTLRCSPRSGDLSVYWYQQSLDQGLQFLIQYYNGEERAKGNILERFSAQQFPDLHSELNLSSLELGDSALYFCASSGTGSLAIINYGYTFGSGTRLTVV.

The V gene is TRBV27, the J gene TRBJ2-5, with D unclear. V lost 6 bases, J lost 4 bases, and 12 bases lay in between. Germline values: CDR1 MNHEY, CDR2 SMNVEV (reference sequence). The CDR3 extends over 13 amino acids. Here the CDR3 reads CASSPFKGETQYF. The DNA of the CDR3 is TGTGCCAGCAGCCCCTTCAAGGGAGAGACCCAGTACTTC.

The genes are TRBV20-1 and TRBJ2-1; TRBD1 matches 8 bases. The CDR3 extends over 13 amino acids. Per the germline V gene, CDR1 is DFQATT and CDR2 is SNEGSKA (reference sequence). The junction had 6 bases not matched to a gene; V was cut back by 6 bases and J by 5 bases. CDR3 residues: CSAEDRGDNEQFF. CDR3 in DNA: TGCAGTGCCGAAGACAGGGGCGACAATGAGCAGTTCTTC.

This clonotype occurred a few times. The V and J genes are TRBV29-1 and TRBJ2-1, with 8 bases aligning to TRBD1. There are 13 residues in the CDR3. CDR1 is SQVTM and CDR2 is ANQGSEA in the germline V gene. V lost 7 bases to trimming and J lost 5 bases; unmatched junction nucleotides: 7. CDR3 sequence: CSAGDRLNNEQFF. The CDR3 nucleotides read TGCAGCGCTGGGGACAGGCTCAACAATGAGCAGTTCTTC.

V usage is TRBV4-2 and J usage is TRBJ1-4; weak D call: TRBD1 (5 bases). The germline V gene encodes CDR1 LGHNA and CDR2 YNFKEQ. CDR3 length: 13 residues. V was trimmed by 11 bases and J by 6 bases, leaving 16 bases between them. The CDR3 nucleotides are TGTGCCTCATCCGGGGACGGGCATGAAAAACTGTTTTTT. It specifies CASSGDGHEKLFF.

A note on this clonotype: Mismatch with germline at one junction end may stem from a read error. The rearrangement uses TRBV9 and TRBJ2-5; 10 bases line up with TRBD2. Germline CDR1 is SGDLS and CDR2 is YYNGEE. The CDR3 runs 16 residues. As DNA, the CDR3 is TGTGCCGGCAGCGTAGACCTAGCGGGGGTAGGAGAGACCCAGTACTTC. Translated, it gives CAGSVDLAGVGETQYF.

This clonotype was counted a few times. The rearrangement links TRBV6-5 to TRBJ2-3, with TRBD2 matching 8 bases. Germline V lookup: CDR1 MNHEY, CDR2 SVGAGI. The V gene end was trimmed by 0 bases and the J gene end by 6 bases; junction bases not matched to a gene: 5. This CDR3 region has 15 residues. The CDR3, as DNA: TGTGCCAGCAGTTACTCGGGCGGGGGGTTTGATACGCAGTATTTT. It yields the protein CASSYSGGGFDTQYF.

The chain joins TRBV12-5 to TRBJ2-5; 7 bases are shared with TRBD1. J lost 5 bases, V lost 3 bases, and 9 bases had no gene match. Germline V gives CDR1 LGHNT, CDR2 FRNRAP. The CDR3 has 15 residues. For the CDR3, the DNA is TGTGCTAGTGGTTTTTCCCGAGGGGGCGCGGAGACCCAGTACTTC. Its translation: CASGFSRGGAETQYF.

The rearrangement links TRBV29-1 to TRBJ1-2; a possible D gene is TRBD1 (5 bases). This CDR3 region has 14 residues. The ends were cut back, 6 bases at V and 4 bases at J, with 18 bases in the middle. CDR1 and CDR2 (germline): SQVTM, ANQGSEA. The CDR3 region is CSVIDSSRIYGYTF. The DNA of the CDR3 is TGCAGCGTGATCGACAGTTCCCGTATCTATGGCTACACCTTC.

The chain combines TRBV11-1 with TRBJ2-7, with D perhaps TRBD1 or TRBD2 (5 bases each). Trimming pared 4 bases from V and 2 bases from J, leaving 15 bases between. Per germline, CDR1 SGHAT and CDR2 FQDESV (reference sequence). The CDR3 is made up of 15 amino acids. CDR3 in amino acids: CASSSRWDPTYEQYF. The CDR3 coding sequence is TGTGCCAGCAGCTCACGATGGGACCCAACCTACGAGCAGTACTTC. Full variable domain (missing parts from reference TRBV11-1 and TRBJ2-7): EAEVAQSPRYKITEKSQAVAFWCDPISGHATLYWYRQILGQGPELLVQFQDESVVDDSQLPKDRFSAERLKGVDSTLKIQPAELGDSAMYLCASSSRWDPTYEQYFGPGTRLTVT.

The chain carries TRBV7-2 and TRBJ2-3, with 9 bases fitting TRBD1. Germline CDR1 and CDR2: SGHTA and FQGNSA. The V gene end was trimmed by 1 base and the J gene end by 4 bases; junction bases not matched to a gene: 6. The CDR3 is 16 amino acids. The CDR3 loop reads CASSLGTGDFADTQYF. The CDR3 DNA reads TGTGCCAGCAGCTTAGGGACAGGGGATTTTGCAGATACGCAGTATTTT.

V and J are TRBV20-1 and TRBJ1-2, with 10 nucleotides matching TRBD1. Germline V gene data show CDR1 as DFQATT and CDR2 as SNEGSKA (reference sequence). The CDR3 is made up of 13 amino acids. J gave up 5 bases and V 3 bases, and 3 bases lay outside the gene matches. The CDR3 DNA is TGCAGTGCTAGCGGGACAGGGGTTTATGGCTACACCTTC. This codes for CSASGTGVYGYTF.

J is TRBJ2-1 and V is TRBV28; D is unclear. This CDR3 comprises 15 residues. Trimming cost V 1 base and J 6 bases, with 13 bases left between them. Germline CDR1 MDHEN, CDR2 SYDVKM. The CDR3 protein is CASSLSATKRNEQFF. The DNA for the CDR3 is TGTGCCAGCAGTTTATCAGCAACAAAACGCAATGAGCAGTTCTTC.

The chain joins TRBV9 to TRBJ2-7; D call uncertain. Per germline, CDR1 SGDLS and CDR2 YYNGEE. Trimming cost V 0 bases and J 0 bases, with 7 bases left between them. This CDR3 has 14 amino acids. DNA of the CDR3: TGTGCCAGCAGCGTAGGCACGCACTCCTACGAGCAGTACTTC. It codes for CASSVGTHSYEQYF.

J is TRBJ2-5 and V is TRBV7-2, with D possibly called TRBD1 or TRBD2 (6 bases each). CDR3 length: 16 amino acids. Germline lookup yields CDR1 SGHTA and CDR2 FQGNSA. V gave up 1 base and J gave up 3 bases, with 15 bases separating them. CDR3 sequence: CASSLEPGGGKETQYF. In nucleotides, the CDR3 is TGTGCCAGCAGCTTAGAACCCGGAGGGGGGAAAGAGACCCAGTACTTC. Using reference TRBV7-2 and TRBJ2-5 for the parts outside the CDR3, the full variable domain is GAGVSQSPSNKVTEKGKDVELRCDPISGHTALYWYRQSLGQGLEFLIYFQGNSAPDKSGLPSDRFSAERTGGSVSTLTIQRTQQEDSAVYLCASSLEPGGGKETQYFGPGTRLLVL.

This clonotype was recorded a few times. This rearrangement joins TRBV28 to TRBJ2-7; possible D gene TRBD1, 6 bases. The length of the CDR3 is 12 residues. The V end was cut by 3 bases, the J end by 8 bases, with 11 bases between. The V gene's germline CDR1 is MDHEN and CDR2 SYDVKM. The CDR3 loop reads CASSFRQAKQYF. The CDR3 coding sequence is TGTGCCAGCAGTTTCAGACAGGCTAAGCAGTACTTC.

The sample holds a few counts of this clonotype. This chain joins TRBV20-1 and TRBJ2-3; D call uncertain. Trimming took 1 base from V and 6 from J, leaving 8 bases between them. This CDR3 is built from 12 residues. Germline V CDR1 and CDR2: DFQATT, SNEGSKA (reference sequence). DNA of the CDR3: TGCAGTGCTAGAGTGTCGAAGGATACGCAGTATTTT. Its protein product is CSARVSKDTQYF.

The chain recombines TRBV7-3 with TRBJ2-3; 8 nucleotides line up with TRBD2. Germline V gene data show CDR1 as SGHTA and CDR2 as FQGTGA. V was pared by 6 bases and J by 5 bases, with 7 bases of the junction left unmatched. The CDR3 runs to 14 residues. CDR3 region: CASRPAGAGDTQYF. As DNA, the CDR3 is TGTGCCAGCAGGCCAGCGGGGGCGGGAGATACGCAGTATTTT.

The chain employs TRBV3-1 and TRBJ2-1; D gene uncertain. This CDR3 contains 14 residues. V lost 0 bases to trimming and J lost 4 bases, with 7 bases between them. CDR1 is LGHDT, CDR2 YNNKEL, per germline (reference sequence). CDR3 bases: TGTGCCAGCAGCCAAGACGTACGGTACAATGAGCAGTTCTTC. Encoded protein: CASSQDVRYNEQFF.

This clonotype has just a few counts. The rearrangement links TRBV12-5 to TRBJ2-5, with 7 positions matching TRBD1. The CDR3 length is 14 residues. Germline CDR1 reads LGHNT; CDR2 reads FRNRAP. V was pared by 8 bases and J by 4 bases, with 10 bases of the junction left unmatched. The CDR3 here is CASQDRALGETQYF. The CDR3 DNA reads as TGTGCTAGTCAAGACAGGGCTTTAGGAGAGACCCAGTACTTC. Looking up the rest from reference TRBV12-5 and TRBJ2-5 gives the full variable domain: DARVTQTPRHKVTEMGQEVTMRCQPILGHNTVFWYRQTMMQGLELLAYFRNRAPLDDSGMPKDRFSAEMPDATLATLKIQPSEPRDSAVYFCASQDRALGETQYFGPGTRLLVL.

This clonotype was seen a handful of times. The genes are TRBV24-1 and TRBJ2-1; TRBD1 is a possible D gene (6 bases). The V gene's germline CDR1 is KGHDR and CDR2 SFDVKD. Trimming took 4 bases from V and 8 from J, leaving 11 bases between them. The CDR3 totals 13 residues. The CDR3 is CATSDGQLDEQFF. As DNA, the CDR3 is TGTGCCACCAGTGACGGACAGCTTGATGAGCAGTTCTTC.

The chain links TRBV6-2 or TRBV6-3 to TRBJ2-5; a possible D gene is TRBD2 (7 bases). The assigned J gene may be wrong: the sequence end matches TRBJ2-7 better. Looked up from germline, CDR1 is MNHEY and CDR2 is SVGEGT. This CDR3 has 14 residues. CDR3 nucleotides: TGTGCCAGCAGTTACTCTCTCGGGGGGCTCGAGCAGTACTTC. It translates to CASSYSLGGLEQYF.

The CDR3 reads CASSPDRGTDGYTF. CDR3 nucleotide sequence: TGTGCCAGCAGCCCCGACAGGGGAACGGATGGCTACACCTTC. V gene TRBV7-2 combines with J gene TRBJ1-2, with 8 bases fitting TRBD1. The germline V gene has CDR1 SGHTA and CDR2 FQGNSA. V was pared by 5 bases and J by 6 bases, with 8 bases of the junction left unmatched. The CDR3 spans 14 residues.

CDR3 residues: CASSPAGDSYNEQFF. CDR3 DNA: TGTGCCAGCAGTCCAGCGGGGGACTCCTACAATGAGCAGTTCTTC. J is TRBJ2-1 and V is TRBV3-1, with TRBD2 matching over 8 bases. Trimming took 6 bases from V and 0 from J; bases not matched to a gene: 4. Germline assignment: CDR1 LGHDT and CDR2 YNNKEL (reference sequence). CDR3 size: 15 residues.

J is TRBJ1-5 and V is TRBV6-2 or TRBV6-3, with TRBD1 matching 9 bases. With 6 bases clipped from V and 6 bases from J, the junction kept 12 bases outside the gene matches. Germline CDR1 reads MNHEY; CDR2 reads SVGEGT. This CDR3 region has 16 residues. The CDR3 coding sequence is TGTGCCAGCAGCCGCGCCGGGACAGGGCGGGGTCAGCCCCAGCATTTT. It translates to CASSRAGTGRGQPQHF.